This TCR beta chain is drawn from a study of response to subunit inactivated influenza vaccine. In this sample, this clonotype turned up a few times. TCRdb ran MiXCR on the RT-PCR reads and lists one entry per CDR3 protein. The sample consists of about 190,000 distinct CDR3 sequences, around 15% of them appearing once. The J segment lost 2 bases and the V segment lost 0 bases, leaving 4 bases of the junction unmatched. The CDR3 is 15 residues long. The germline V gene encodes CDR1 LGHNA and CDR2 YSLEER. Sequenced here: CD8+ T cells sorted from PBMCs, sampled more than 4 days after vaccination. V and J are TRBV4-3 and TRBJ2-7, with TRBD2 matching 7 bases. This clonotype was sampled from a man over 45 who received an inactivated influenza vaccine. This CDR3 reads CASSQDVGGTYEQYF. In DNA, the CDR3 is TGCGCCAGCAGCCAAGATGTCGGGGGGACCTACGAGCAGTACTTC.